The 20 T cell receptor beta chains presented below share a single source sample, sequenced in a study of CD8+ T cells in alopecia areata (dated by TCRdb to the late 2010s). What the time point label conveys for this sample: around 22 weeks on oral tofacitinib. The meaning of the sample's treatment or condition label: oral pan-JAK inhibitor, 5-10 mg twice daily. The library was obtained by the immunoSEQ multiplex PCR assay. For TCR sequencing, RNA was extracted from every sample and reverse transcribed into cDNA to serve as template. In its TCRdb copy, this immuneACCESS table keeps in-frame sequences only and misses some clones. Where compared with another copy, unresolved V genes explain less than half of these, and the others have no known cause. Present in this sample are some 180,000 clones, approximately 55% of which were seen just once. The top ten constitute 10% to 12% of the sample. Sequencing was performed on CD8+ T cells sorted from blood, taken at week 24, from a patient treated with tofacitinib. The receptors here all came from a human donor with alopecia areata.

This chain connects TRBV11-2 to TRBJ2-3, with D possibly being TRBD1 (6 bases). CDR1 and CDR2 (germline): SGHAT, FQNNGV. V dropped 3 bases and J dropped 6 bases, with 16 bases sitting between them. This CDR3 has 15 residues. As DNA, the CDR3 is TGTGCCAGCAGCTTTCCGCGTACAGGGTTGGATACGCAGTATTTT. Residues: CASSFPRTGLDTQYF.

This sequence joins TRBV6-5 and TRBJ1-6, with 9 bases that match TRBD1. The CDR3 has 13 amino acids. Trimming at V came to 8 bases and at J to 8 bases, leaving 4 bases not matched to a gene. Germline CDR1 is MNHEY and CDR2 is SVGAGI. This CDR3 reads CASRDREYSPLHF. The CDR3, as DNA: TGTGCCAGCCGGGACAGGGAATATTCACCCCTCCACTTT.

This chain uses TRBV19 with TRBJ1-2, with D hard to call. Between the trimmed V and J ends, which lost 3 bases and 7 bases, there was a span of 15 bases. Germline V gene data show CDR1 as LNHDA and CDR2 as SQIVND (reference sequence). CDR3 size: 14 residues. The CDR3 is CASSISEGPRGYTF. The CDR3, as DNA: TGTGCCAGTAGTATCAGTGAGGGTCCTCGTGGCTACACCTTC. The whole variable domain, remainder taken from reference TRBV19 and TRBJ1-2, is DGGITQSPKYLFRKEGQNVTLSCEQNLNHDAMYWYRQDPGQGLRLIYYSQIVNDFQKGDIAEGYSVSREKKESFPLTVTSAQKNPTAFYLCASSISEGPRGYTFGSGTRLTVV.

This clone was seen a few times. The rearrangement joins TRBV11-2 to TRBJ2-2; D not certain. Germline lookup yields CDR1 SGHAT and CDR2 FQNNGV. This CDR3 comprises 14 residues. V lost 2 bases, J lost 4 bases, and 8 bases lay in between. CDR3 loop: CASSLSRGTGELFF. In DNA, the CDR3 is TGTGCCAGCAGCTTATCGCGTGGCACCGGGGAGCTGTTTTTT.

The chain combines TRBV4-1 with TRBJ1-6; no clear D. Trimming pared 0 bases from V and 10 bases from J, leaving 7 bases between. The length of the CDR3 is 13 residues. The germline CDR1 and CDR2 sequences are MGHRA and YSYEKL. CDR3 sequence: CASSQDDMSPLHF. The CDR3 DNA reads as TGCGCCAGCAGCCAAGATGACATGTCACCCCTCCACTTT.

The count of this clone is one. The chain combines TRBV30 with TRBJ1-1, with D perhaps TRBD1 (5 bases). The CDR3 covers 12 residues. Per the germline V gene, CDR1 is GTSNPN and CDR2 is SVGIG (reference sequence). V lost 5 bases to trimming and J lost 1 base, with 8 bases between them. Here the CDR3 reads CAWGDENTEAFF. The CDR3 DNA reads as TGTGCCTGGGGGGACGAGAACACTGAAGCTTTCTTT.

This clone was recorded a few times. The chain employs TRBV5-1 and TRBJ2-1; D not resolved. Germline CDR1 SGHRS, CDR2 YFSETQ. The CDR3 runs 10 residues. Between the trimmed V and J ends, which lost 7 bases and 7 bases, there was a span of 6 bases. CDR3 sequence reads: CASVRNEQFF. The CDR3 DNA reads TGCGCCAGCGTTCGGAATGAGCAGTTCTTC.

There are a few counts of this clone. The chain has TRBV19 and TRBJ2-6, with D maybe TRBD1 (6 bases). This CDR3 spans 15 amino acids. Germline assignment: CDR1 LNHDA and CDR2 SQIVND (reference sequence). Trimming shortened V by 7 bases and J by 4 bases, and 14 bases separated the two germline ends. Written as DNA, the CDR3 is TGTGCCAGTACTCACAGGGTATCAGGGGCCAACGTCCTGACTTTC. Translation: CASTHRVSGANVLTF.

The chain joins TRBV9 to TRBJ1-1; D is uncertain. The CDR3 runs to 12 residues. The germline V gene has CDR1 SGDLS and CDR2 YYNGEE. Trimming stripped 4 bases from V and 5 bases from J, with 9 bases between. As DNA, the CDR3 is TGTGCCAGCAGCCCTCGAGGGACTGAAGCTTTCTTT. The encoded protein is CASSPRGTEAFF.

This clone has more than one count but fewer than ten. The chain links TRBV30 to TRBJ2-2, with D perhaps TRBD2 (5 bases). The CDR3 has 14 residues. Germline V gene data show CDR1 as GTSNPN and CDR2 as SVGIG (reference sequence). Deletions cut 5 bases from V and 3 bases from J, with 13 bases between. This CDR3 reads CAWSLKGDTGELFF. DNA for the CDR3: TGTGCCTGGTCGCTGAAGGGAGACACCGGGGAGCTGTTTTTT.

This clone was detected once. The DNA for the CDR3 is TGTGCCTGGAGTGGTATACAGGACGGATCGGAGCAGTTCTTC. Residues: CAWSGIQDGSEQFF. The V call is TRBV30, the J call TRBJ2-1, with D perhaps TRBD1 (5 bases). The CDR3 runs to 14 residues. V was trimmed by 1 base and J by 10 bases, leaving 17 bases between them. The V gene's germline CDR1 is GTSNPN and CDR2 SVGIG (reference sequence).

In this sample, this clone turned up once. The chain employs TRBV9 and TRBJ2-3, with 10 bases fitting TRBD2. The trim removed 0 bases at V and 6 bases at J, leaving 4 bases unmatched. Germline loops: CDR1 SGDLS, CDR2 YYNGEE. This CDR3 contains 15 residues. In DNA form, the CDR3 reads TGTGCCAGCAGCGTAGTGAGCGGGGGGGCGGATACGCAGTATTTT. It codes for CASSVVSGGADTQYF.

This clone was counted only a few times. This chain connects TRBV30 to TRBJ1-2; TRBD1 might be the D (5 bases). Trimming removed 0 bases at V and 4 bases at J, with 12 bases between. The CDR3 covers 14 residues. CDR1 is GTSNPN, CDR2 SVGIG, per germline (reference sequence). The CDR3 sequence is CAWSVGQGGYGYTF. CDR3 in DNA: TGTGCCTGGAGTGTTGGCCAGGGCGGCTATGGCTACACCTTC.

J is TRBJ2-2 and V is TRBV29-1; D not resolved. The CDR3 runs 13 residues. CDR1 SQVTM and CDR2 ANQGSEA come from the germline V gene. The V end was cut by 1 base, the J end by 0 bases, with 3 bases between. The CDR3 region has the DNA TGCAGCGTTGAAGTTGCGAACACCGGGGAGCTGTTTTTT. Residues: CSVEVANTGELFF.

The CDR3 loop reads CASSEFGGNQPQHF. CDR3 in DNA: TGTGCCAGCAGTGAGTTCGGGGGGAATCAGCCCCAGCATTTT. The gene calls are TRBV2 and TRBJ1-5, with a weak D call TRBD1 (5 bases). Germline V gene data show CDR1 as SNHLY and CDR2 as FYNNEI. This CDR3 contains 14 residues. V was clipped by 3 bases and J by 4 bases, with 10 bases between them. Filled out from reference TRBV2 and TRBJ1-5, the complete variable domain reads EPEVTQTPSHQVTQMGQEVILRCVPISNHLYFYWYRQILGQKVEFLVSFYNNEISEKSEIFDDQFSVERPDGSNFTLKIRSTKLEDSAMYFCASSEFGGNQPQHFGDGTRLSIL.

The sample holds a few counts of this clone. The chain links TRBV29-1 to TRBJ2-3; D ambiguous. The CDR3 loop spans 11 amino acids. V was pared by 4 bases and J by 6 bases, with 8 bases between. CDR1 is SQVTM, CDR2 ANQGSEA, per germline. For the CDR3, the DNA is TGCAGCGTTGTCTATGGGGATACGCAGTATTTT. Amino acids: CSVVYGDTQYF.

The chain is built from TRBV7-2 and TRBJ1-2, with D unclear. Germline CDR1 SGHTA, CDR2 FQGNSA. Trimming left V 1 base short and J 5 bases short, with 11 bases between. CDR3 length: 14 residues. The CDR3 region is CASSLDLGSYGYTF. CDR3 sequence (DNA): TGTGCCAGCAGCTTAGACCTCGGATCGTATGGCTACACCTTC.

The rearrangement uses TRBV29-1 and TRBJ1-2, with D tentatively TRBD1 (6 bases). Germline V gene lookup returns CDR1 SQVTM and CDR2 ANQGSEA. V was trimmed by 0 bases and J by 4 bases, leaving 12 bases between them. The CDR3 sequence is 14 residues long. CDR3 sequence: CSVEDIGGGYGYTF. CDR3 in DNA: TGCAGCGTTGAAGATATAGGAGGGGGCTATGGCTACACCTTC.

J is TRBJ2-1 and V is TRBV13; a weak D match, TRBD1 (5 bases). In germline, CDR1 is PRHDT, CDR2 FYEKMQ (reference sequence). With 4 bases removed from V and 0 bases from J, the gap between germline ends came to 13 bases. The CDR3 covers 16 residues. The CDR3 here is CASSSPDSSSYNEQFF. The CDR3 nucleotides read TGTGCCAGCAGCTCCCCTGACAGCAGCTCCTACAATGAGCAGTTCTTC.

This clone was seen a handful of times. This sequence joins TRBV29-1 and TRBJ2-7, with unresolved D. In germline, CDR1 is SQVTM, CDR2 ANQGSEA. The V end lost 0 bases, the J end lost 2 bases, and 5 bases lay between the germline ends. The CDR3 is made up of 12 amino acids. CDR3 sequence: CSVEESPYEQYF. CDR3 in DNA: TGCAGCGTTGAAGAGTCTCCCTACGAGCAGTACTTC.